This T cell receptor (beta chain) was sequenced during a study of siplizumab effects on memory and regulatory T cells. Study-level findings and limits: Many proliferating CD4+ or CD8+ clones remained unclassified. Roughly 75-95% of them could not be assigned either a naive or a memory phenotype. In siplizumab cultures, the suppressive function of proliferating Tregs remained unconfirmed. The Treg-derived share of mappable alloreactive CD4+ clones averaged about 74% with siplizumab and over 25% in controls.

This clone was counted between two and nine times. The antigen is undetermined. Produced via immunoSEQ multiplex PCR; TCRdb's table is partial and in-frame only. The sample yields over 60,000 clones, about 89% seen once. This sequence originates from a human donor in good health. Specimen: CD8+ T cells sorted from blood.

The CDR3 nucleotides read TGTGCCAGCAGCGACTCCACAGGGCAGGCCCAGCATTTT. Its translation is CASSDSTGQAQHF. This chain joins TRBV7-9 and TRBJ1-5, with a weak D call TRBD1 (6 bases). The germline gives CDR1 SEHNR, CDR2 FQNEAQ (reference sequence). V was pared by 5 bases and J by 11 bases, with 16 bases between. The CDR3 totals 13 residues.